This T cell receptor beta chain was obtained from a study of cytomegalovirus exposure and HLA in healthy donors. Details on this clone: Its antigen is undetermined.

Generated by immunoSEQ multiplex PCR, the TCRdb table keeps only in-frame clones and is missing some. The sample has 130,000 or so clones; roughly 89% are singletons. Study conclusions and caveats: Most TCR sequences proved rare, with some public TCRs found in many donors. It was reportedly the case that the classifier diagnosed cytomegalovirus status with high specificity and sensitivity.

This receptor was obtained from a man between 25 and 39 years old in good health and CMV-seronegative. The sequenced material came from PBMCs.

The CDR3 nucleotides read TGTGCCAGCAGTTATTCGACTGGCACAGATACGCAGTATTTT. Residues: CASSYSTGTDTQYF. This sequence joins TRBV5-6 and TRBJ2-3, with D uncertain. The V and J ends lost 5 bases and 1 base respectively, with 11 bases between them. Germline V gene lookup returns CDR1 SGHDT and CDR2 YYEEEE. There are 14 residues in the CDR3.